Listed here are 10 T cell receptor beta chains from one sample, sequenced in a study of T cell responses to AZD1222 COVID-19 vaccine. Only in-frame clones appear in the TCRdb table, and some are missing; sequencing was by immunoSEQ multiplex PCR. The sample records 130,000 to 150,000 clones, 82% being singletons. Sample: peripheral blood, taken on day 0 of MenACWY control vaccination. These receptors all come from an adult in good health.

The rearrangement joins TRBV2 to TRBJ1-2; TRBD1 might be the D (6 bases). CDR3 size: 15 residues. The germline V gene has CDR1 SNHLY and CDR2 FYNNEI. The germline V and J ends were trimmed by 1 base and 3 bases, with 12 bases remaining between them. CDR3 loop: CASSEGSQGYYGYTF. The CDR3 DNA sequence: TGTGCCAGCAGTGAAGGGTCACAGGGATACTATGGCTACACCTTC.

This clone was seen a handful of times. The chain has TRBV18 and TRBJ2-7, with a tentative D call TRBD2 (6 bases). V lost 8 bases, J lost 4 bases, and 18 bases lay in between. The CDR3 is 14 amino acids. Germline CDR1 reads KGHSH; CDR2 reads LQKENI. CDR3 in DNA: TGTGCCAGCGCCTCTAGCGTCAGAGCGTACGAGCAGTACTTC. Its protein product is CASASSVRAYEQYF.

The CDR3 DNA reads TGTGCCAGCAGCTCGACAGGTGGAGAGCCCCAGCATTTT. Translation: CASSSTGGEPQHF. The gene calls are TRBV7-9 and TRBJ1-5; D may be TRBD1 (6 bases). Deletions cut 4 bases from V and 8 bases from J, with 12 bases between. This CDR3 has 13 amino acids. CDR1 SEHNR and CDR2 FQNEAQ come from the germline V gene (reference sequence).

As regards this clone: The sample carries other DNA sequences with the same CDR3. This rearrangement joins TRBV3-1 (or the pseudogene TRBV3-2) to TRBJ1-6; tentative D call: TRBD1 (5 bases). From germline, CDR1 is LGHDT and CDR2 YNNKEL (reference sequence). This CDR3 is built from 14 residues. Trimming shortened V by 1 base and J by 10 bases, and 11 bases separated the two germline ends. CDR3 sequence reads: CASSQGQIGSPLHF. CDR3 nucleotide sequence: TGTGCCAGCAGCCAAGGACAGATTGGGTCACCCCTCCACTTT.

In this sample, this clone turned up once. CDR3 residues: CASSLGTDYEQYF. The CDR3 DNA follows: TGTGCCAGCTCACTCGGGACGGACTACGAGCAGTACTTC. This chain joins TRBV18 and TRBJ2-7; the D call may be TRBD1 or TRBD2 (5 bases each). V lost 4 bases, J lost 3 bases, and 10 bases lay in between. Per the germline V gene, CDR1 is KGHSH and CDR2 is LQKENI. This CDR3 has 13 residues.

The J gene is TRBJ2-1, the V gene TRBV2; D could derive from TRBD1 or TRBD2 (5 bases each). The CDR3 has 13 amino acids. Trimming removed 4 bases at V and 12 bases at J, with 16 bases between. CDR1 is SNHLY, CDR2 FYNNEI, per germline. As DNA, the CDR3 is TGTGCCAGCAGTGGGGACGGTGAGGTGCGGCAGTTCTTC. Translating it yields CASSGDGEVRQFF.

V and J are TRBV6-5 and TRBJ2-5, with TRBD2 identical over 10 bases. Trimming removed 8 bases from V and 1 base from J; junction bases left unmatched: 4. Germline CDR1 and CDR2: MNHEY and SVGAGI. The CDR3 has 14 residues. The CDR3 region is CASDSGGFQETQYF. In DNA form, the CDR3 reads TGTGCCAGCGATAGCGGGGGGTTCCAAGAGACCCAGTACTTC.

The rearrangement joins TRBV18 to TRBJ2-2, with 10 nucleotides matching TRBD1. The germline gives CDR1 KGHSH, CDR2 LQKENI. This CDR3 is built from 16 residues. Trimming at V came to 3 bases and at J to 4 bases, leaving 5 bases not matched to a gene. The CDR3 region is CASSPRRQGATGELFF. CDR3 sequence (DNA): TGTGCCAGCTCACCCCGTAGACAGGGGGCCACCGGGGAGCTGTTTTTT.

This chain connects TRBV28 to TRBJ2-3, with D hard to call. V lost 1 base, J lost 0 bases, and 2 bases lay in between. The CDR3 is made up of 13 amino acids. In germline, CDR1 is MDHEN, CDR2 SYDVKM. The CDR3 region has the DNA TGTGCCAGCAGTTTATACAGCACAGATACGCAGTATTTT. Translating it yields CASSLYSTDTQYF.

The chain has TRBV19 and TRBJ1-4; D uncertain. The CDR3 has 15 amino acids. Trimming stripped 2 bases from V and 7 bases from J, with 14 bases between. Germline V gene sequence: CDR1 LNHDA, CDR2 SQIVND (reference sequence). The CDR3 reads CASSIISRFGEKLFF. Here the CDR3 DNA reads TGTGCCAGTAGTATAATCTCACGTTTTGGTGAAAAACTGTTTTTT.